This T cell receptor (beta chain) was obtained from a study of CDR3 diversity in severe acne. Trimming shortened V by 3 bases and J by 0 bases, and 14 bases separated the two germline ends. Germline CDR1 is DFQATT and CDR2 is SNEGSKA (reference sequence). The CDR3 loop spans 15 amino acids. TCRdb ran MiXCR on the PCR reads and lists one entry per CDR3 protein. The table includes about 90,000 distinct CDR3 sequences, roughly 49% detected once. The receptor was derived from a male donor with severe acne vulgaris. The rearrangement joins TRBV20-1 to TRBJ1-1, with D uncertain. Sequenced input: blood. The CDR3 protein is CSASPGLQLNTEAFF. The DNA for the CDR3 is TGCAGTGCTAGTCCTGGTTTGCAGCTGAACACTGAAGCTTTCTTT.